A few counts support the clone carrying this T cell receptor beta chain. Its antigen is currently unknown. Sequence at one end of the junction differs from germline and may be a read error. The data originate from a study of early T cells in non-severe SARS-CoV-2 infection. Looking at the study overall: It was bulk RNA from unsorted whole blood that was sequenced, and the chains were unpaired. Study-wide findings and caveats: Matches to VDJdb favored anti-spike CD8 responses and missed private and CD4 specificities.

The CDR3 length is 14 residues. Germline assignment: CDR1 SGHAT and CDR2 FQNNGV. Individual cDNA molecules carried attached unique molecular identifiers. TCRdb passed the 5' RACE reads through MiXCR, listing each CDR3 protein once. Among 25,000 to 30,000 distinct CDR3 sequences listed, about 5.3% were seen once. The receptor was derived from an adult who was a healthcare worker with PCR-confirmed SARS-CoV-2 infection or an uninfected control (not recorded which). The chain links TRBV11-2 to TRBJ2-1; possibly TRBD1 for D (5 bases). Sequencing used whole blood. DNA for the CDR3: TGTACCAGCAGCCCATCATCGGACAAGGGGGAGCAGTTCTTC. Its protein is CTSSPSSDKGEQFF.